The 11 T cell receptor beta chains below all came from one sample that was sequenced in a study of OX40 agonist ivuxolimab in advanced cancers. The repertoire was sequenced with immunoSEQ multiplex PCR; TCRdb's copy has only in-frame clones and lacks some. The table lists 98,000 or so clones, roughly 89% of them singletons. The sequencing here drew on CD4+ or CD8+ T cells sorted from blood, taken in a trial of the OX40 agonist ivuxolimab. The receptors shown here come from an adult with an advanced solid tumor such as melanoma, head and neck, liver or kidney cancer.

The chain combines TRBV19 with TRBJ2-7, with D perhaps TRBD1 (6 bases). The CDR3 length is 13 residues. In germline, CDR1 is LNHDA, CDR2 SQIVND (reference sequence). Trimming removed 5 bases at V and 0 bases at J, with 8 bases between. For the CDR3, the DNA is TGTGCCAGTAGTCGGGACATCTCCTACGAGCAGTACTTC. Its translation is CASSRDISYEQYF. The entire variable domain, with the rest obtained from reference TRBV19 and TRBJ2-7, is as follows: DGGITQSPKYLFRKEGQNVTLSCEQNLNHDAMYWYRQDPGQGLRLIYYSQIVNDFQKGDIAEGYSVSREKKESFPLTVTSAQKNPTAFYLCASSRDISYEQYFGPGTRLTVT.

The rearrangement links TRBV5-5 to TRBJ2-7; TRBD2 matches 8 bases. This CDR3 comprises 15 residues. Looked up from germline, CDR1 is SGHKS and CDR2 is YYEKEE (reference sequence). V lost 6 bases to trimming and J lost 6 bases; unmatched junction nucleotides: 14. The CDR3 region is CASTIQPGTRSEQYF. In nucleotides, the CDR3 is TGTGCCAGCACTATCCAGCCTGGGACTAGAAGCGAGCAGTACTTC.

This chain joins TRBV7-9 and TRBJ1-1; 9 positions match TRBD1. The V and J ends lost 3 bases and 8 bases, in that order; junction bases with no gene match: 7. There are 14 residues in the CDR3. The germline CDR1 and CDR2 sequences are SEHNR and FQNEAQ (reference sequence). The CDR3 DNA follows: TGTGCCAGCAGCTTCCCAGGTGGGACAGGGGAAGCTTTCTTT. Translation: CASSFPGGTGEAFF.

This CDR3 is CASSLGTGVQAETQYF. In DNA form, the CDR3 reads TGTGCCAGCAGTTTAGGGACAGGGGTTCAGGCGGAGACCCAGTACTTC. The chain links TRBV28 to TRBJ2-5; 10 nucleotides line up with TRBD1. Germline V gene lookup returns CDR1 MDHEN and CDR2 SYDVKM. V was pared by 2 bases and J by 5 bases, with 8 bases of the junction left unmatched. The CDR3 contains 16 residues.

The J gene is TRBJ2-7, the V gene TRBV4-2; D may be TRBD1 or TRBD2 (6 bases each). This CDR3 comprises 14 residues. Germline CDR1 is LGHNA and CDR2 is YNFKEQ. Trimming took off 3 bases at V and 3 bases at J, with 12 bases between the two ends. CDR3 amino acids: CASSQGRGLYEQYF. The CDR3 DNA follows: TGTGCCAGCAGCCAGGGCCGGGGGCTCTACGAGCAGTACTTC.

The chain has TRBV18 and TRBJ1-2; D is ambiguous. V was pared by 2 bases and J by 2 bases, with 6 bases between. Germline CDR1 reads KGHSH; CDR2 reads LQKENI. The CDR3 sequence is 13 residues long. The CDR3, as DNA: TGTGCCAGCTCACCAGAGCTGAACTATGGCTACACCTTC. This codes for CASSPELNYGYTF.

The CDR3 here is CASSPDSSNQPQHF. CDR3 coding DNA: TGTGCCAGCAGTCCCGACAGTAGCAATCAGCCCCAGCATTTT. This chain joins TRBV6-1 and TRBJ1-5; maybe TRBD1 (5 bases). Deletions cut 5 bases from V and 0 bases from J, with 8 bases between. This CDR3 has 14 amino acids. Germline V CDR1 and CDR2: MNHNS, SASEGT.

This chain uses TRBV19 with TRBJ1-2; D may be TRBD1 (5 bases). The V and J ends lost 3 bases and 4 bases respectively, with 15 bases between them. Germline CDR1 reads LNHDA; CDR2 reads SQIVND (reference sequence). The CDR3 runs to 15 residues. The CDR3 sequence: CASSIGGGYSYGYTF. DNA of the CDR3: TGTGCCAGTAGTATCGGGGGTGGCTATAGCTATGGCTACACCTTC.

CDR3 residues: CAWSVLEGGPYEQYF. CDR3 DNA sequence: TGTGCCTGGAGTGTACTTGAGGGAGGACCATACGAGCAGTACTTC. The chain links TRBV30 to TRBJ2-7, with a tentative D call TRBD2 (6 bases). Trimming removed 0 bases at V and 4 bases at J, with 16 bases between. The germline V gene has CDR1 GTSNPN and CDR2 SVGIG (reference sequence). This CDR3 spans 15 amino acids.

This clone has only a few counts. This chain joins TRBV6-4 and TRBJ2-3, with D perhaps given as TRBD1 or TRBD2 (6 bases each). There are 14 residues in the CDR3. Germline CDR1 is MRHNA and CDR2 is SNTAGT. V lost 8 bases to trimming and J lost 1 base, with 13 bases between them. The CDR3 DNA follows: TGTGCCAGCTCTCAGGAGGGGGGCACAGATACGCAGTATTTT. Amino acid sequence: CASSQEGGTDTQYF.

This clone has more than one count but fewer than ten. The chain recombines TRBV7-2 with TRBJ2-7; 13 bases are shared with TRBD2. CDR1 is SGHTA, CDR2 FQGNSA, per germline. The CDR3 contains 15 residues. J was trimmed by 5 bases and V by 4 bases; bases with no gene match: 5. The CDR3 DNA reads TGTGCCAGCAGCTCATGGACTAGCGGGAGTAACGAGCAGTACTTC. It yields the protein CASSSWTSGSNEQYF.